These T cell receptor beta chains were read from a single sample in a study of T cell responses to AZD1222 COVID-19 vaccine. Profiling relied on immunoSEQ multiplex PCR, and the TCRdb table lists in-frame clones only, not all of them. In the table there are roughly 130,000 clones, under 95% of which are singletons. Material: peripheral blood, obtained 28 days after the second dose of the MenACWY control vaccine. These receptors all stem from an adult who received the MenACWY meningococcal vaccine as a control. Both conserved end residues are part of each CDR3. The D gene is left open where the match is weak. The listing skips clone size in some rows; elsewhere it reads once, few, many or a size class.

TGTGCCAGCAGCGCGACTGACTCCTATAATTCACCCCTCCACTTT | CASSATDSYNSPLHF | . | TRBJ1-6 | TRBV9 | .
TGTGCCAGTAGCAGTCGCAGCACCTACGAGCAGTACTTC | CASSSRSTYEQYF | . | TRBJ2-7 | TRBV28 | .
TGTGCCAGCTCCACCAGCGCGGGGACTAATGAAAAACTGTTTTTT | CASSTSAGTNEKLFF | . | TRBJ1-4 | TRBV18 | .
TGCGCCAGCAGCTCGGAAAGCGGTTTCTCGACCAATAGCCACGAGCAGTACTTC | CASSSESGFSTNSHEQYF | . | TRBJ2-7 | TRBV5-1 | once
TGTGCCAGCAGCCTAGGGCAGGGGGCAGGTCAGCCCCAGCATTTT | CASSLGQGAGQPQHF | TRBD1 | TRBJ1-5 | TRBV3-1/TRBV3-2 | few
TGTGCCAGCAGCGACCGGACAGGGGGCAGGAACACTGAAGCTTTCTTT | CASSDRTGGRNTEAFF | TRBD1 | TRBJ1-1 | TRBV9 | .
TGTGCCAGCTCGTCCGAAGCTAGCAATCAGCCCCAGCATTTT | CASSSEASNQPQHF | . | TRBJ1-5 | TRBV18 | .
TGTGCCAGCAGTAGGGACAGGAACTATGGCTACACCTTC | CASSRDRNYGYTF | TRBD1 | TRBJ1-2 | TRBV28 | .
TGTGCCAGCAGCCCGGACAGATACGAGCAGTACTTC | CASSPDRYEQYF | . | TRBJ2-7 | TRBV27 | .
TGTGCCAGCAGTTTCACCGGGACGGGTAATTCACCCCTCCACTTT | CASSFTGTGNSPLHF | . | TRBJ1-6 | TRBV27 | .
TGCGCCAGCAGCCAAGCAGGGATAGGGATACAAGAGACCCAGTACTTC | CASSQAGIGIQETQYF | . | TRBJ2-5 | TRBV4-1 | .
TGTGCCAGCAGCTTGGCGGCGGGGAGTAATGAGCAGTTCTTC | CASSLAAGSNEQFF | . | TRBJ2-1 | TRBV5-6 | .
TGTGCCAGCAGCCAGACAGGGGTAGGTCAGCCCCAGCATTTT | CASSQTGVGQPQHF | TRBD1 | TRBJ1-5 | TRBV3-1/TRBV3-2 | .
TGCGCCAGCAGCCAGGGTCCAGGGGTGGCCACCGGGGAGCTGTTTTTT | CASSQGPGVATGELFF | . | TRBJ2-2 | TRBV5-1 | .
TGTGCCAGCGCCCCGGGACAGCCCCGCTCTGAAGCTTTCTTT | CASAPGQPRSEAFF | TRBD1 | TRBJ1-1 | TRBV6-5 | .
TGTGCCAGCAGCTTAGGGACTAGCGGGAGGGCCTTCTACAATGAGCAGTTCTTC | CASSLGTSGRAFYNEQFF | TRBD2 | TRBJ2-1 | TRBV11-2 | few
TGTGCCACCAGCAGAGATGGGGGGACTCCGCGGTACTTC | CATSRDGGTPRYF | . | TRBJ2-7 | TRBV15 | once
TGTGCCAGTAGTTCCGCAGGGGGTAGGTGGGAGACCCAGTACTTC | CASSSAGGRWETQYF | TRBD1 | TRBJ2-5 | TRBV19 | .
TGTGCCAGCAGCTTAGAGGGACAGGGCCTTGCCGAGCAGTACTTC | CASSLEGQGLAEQYF | TRBD1 | TRBJ2-7 | TRBV28 | .
TGTGCCAGCAGTTACTCCGGGACAGGGGCGCTGTTTTTT | CASSYSGTGALFF | TRBD1 | TRBJ2-2 | TRBV6-5 | .
TGTGCCAGCAGCAAGGGACAGTGGCAAGAGACCCAGTACTTC | CASSKGQWQETQYF | TRBD1 | TRBJ2-5 | TRBV2 | .
TGTGCCAGCTACAGGTCTAACTATGGCTACACCTTC | CASYRSNYGYTF | . | TRBJ1-2 | TRBV7-6 | once
TGTGCCAGTAGTATATGGCGACAGGGAAGGGCCTACGAGCAGTACTTC | CASSIWRQGRAYEQYF | TRBD1 | TRBJ2-7 | TRBV19 | .
TGTGCCAGCAGTTCCTCAGGGCTGGGTCAAGAGACCCAGTACTTC | CASSSSGLGQETQYF | . | TRBJ2-5 | TRBV27 | .
TGCGCCAGCAGCTTGGCCGGGCAGGTCCAAGAGACCCAGTACTTC | CASSLAGQVQETQYF | . | TRBJ2-5 | TRBV5-1 | .
TGTGCCAGTAGTAAAAGGGGCCCTCCAGCGGGAGTGACGGGGGATGAGCAGTTCTTC | CASSKRGPPAGVTGDEQFF | TRBD2 | TRBJ2-1 | TRBV19 | .
TGTGCCAGCAGCTTCTTAGCGGGAGGCATCCAAGAGACCCAGTACTTC | CASSFLAGGIQETQYF | TRBD2 | TRBJ2-5 | TRBV7-2 | .
TGTGCCAGCAGCGTAGCCCCAGACAGACAAGAGACCCAGTACTTC | CASSVAPDRQETQYF | . | TRBJ2-5 | TRBV9 | .
TGTGCCAGCAGCTCCAGGGGTGGAGAGACCCAGTACTTC | CASSSRGGETQYF | . | TRBJ2-5 | TRBV7-9 | .
TGTGCCAGCAGCCTCTCGTCCGGGCAATTCTCTGGAAACACCATATATTTT | CASSLSSGQFSGNTIYF | . | TRBJ1-3 | TRBV7-2 | .
TGTGCCAGCAGCGTAGCTACGAACACTGAAGCTTTCTTT | CASSVATNTEAFF | . | TRBJ1-1 | TRBV9 | .
TGTGCCAGCAGCCCCCTTGCGGGACCCTCCTACAATGAGCAGTTCTTC | CASSPLAGPSYNEQFF | . | TRBJ2-1 | TRBV7-3 | .
TGTGCTAGTGGTCCAGGGTCAGATCATCAGCCCCAGCATTTT | CASGPGSDHQPQHF | . | TRBJ1-5 | TRBV12-5 | .
TGTGCCAGCAGCTTCGATGATTCTGGAAACACCATATATTTT | CASSFDDSGNTIYF | . | TRBJ1-3 | TRBV5-4 | .
TGTGCCAGTAGTATAGAGGGGGACAGGGTTGGAGAGACCCAGTACTTC | CASSIEGDRVGETQYF | TRBD1 | TRBJ2-5 | TRBV19 | .
TGTGCCAGCAGTTCCGGGGTACTTCAGTACTTC | CASSSGVLQYF | . | TRBJ2-4 | TRBV12-3/TRBV12-4 | once
TGTGCCAGCAGTTTATCCCCGGGCGGAGCAACTAATGAAAAACTGTTTTTT | CASSLSPGGATNEKLFF | . | TRBJ1-4 | TRBV27 | once
TGTGCCAGCTCACCGAGCAGACAAAGCACAGATACGCAGTATTTT | CASSPSRQSTDTQYF | . | TRBJ2-3 | TRBV18 | once
TGTGCCAGTAGTATCGTCAGGGAGTCCTCCTACGAGCAGTACTTC | CASSIVRESSYEQYF | . | TRBJ2-7 | TRBV19 | .
TGTGCCAGCAGCCACACTCGGCTAGCGGGAGGTTACAATGAGCAGTTCTTC | CASSHTRLAGGYNEQFF | TRBD2 | TRBJ2-1 | TRBV16 | .
TGTGCCAGCAGCTTAGTTGCGGGGAGTAGCAATCAGCCCCAGCATTTT | CASSLVAGSSNQPQHF | . | TRBJ1-5 | TRBV7-2 | .
TGTGCCAGCAGCTTATTCGCGTCTTACTCGGGTGAGCAGTTCTTC | CASSLFASYSGEQFF | . | TRBJ2-1 | TRBV7-2 | once
TGTGCCATTAGTGATGGATACGAGCAGTACTTC | CAISDGYEQYF | . | TRBJ2-7 | TRBV10-3 | .
TGTGCCAGTAGTGGACTGCGGCGGGGTGATTACAATGAGCAGTTCTTC | CASSGLRRGDYNEQFF | . | TRBJ2-1 | TRBV19 | .
TGTGCCAGCCGGGGTTGGAAGCGGAAAAACATTCAGTACTTC | CASRGWKRKNIQYF | . | TRBJ2-4 | TRBV6-4 | .